Below are 12 T cell receptor beta chains sequenced from a single sample in a study of cytomegalovirus exposure and HLA in healthy donors. The primer mix had 60 Vbeta and 13 Jbeta primers. Method: immunoSEQ multiplex PCR; TCRdb's copy keeps in-frame clones and lacks some. The top ten hold 5% to 7% of the sample, which has tens of thousands of clones, roughly two thirds seen once. Sequences were obtained from PBMCs. The receptor set was obtained from a man aged 50 to 59 in good health and CMV-seronegative.

This clone appeared a few times. This sequence joins TRBV5-1 and TRBJ1-2, with a tentative D call TRBD1 (5 bases). Germline V gene data show CDR1 as SGHRS and CDR2 as YFSETQ. V was pared by 0 bases and J by 6 bases, with 9 bases between. The CDR3 extends over 13 amino acids. The CDR3 region is CASSLEQVHGYTF. For the CDR3, the DNA is TGCGCCAGCAGCTTGGAACAGGTCCATGGCTACACCTTC.

This rearrangement joins TRBV18 to TRBJ2-5, with 8 bases matching TRBD2. The trim removed 2 bases at V and 2 bases at J, leaving 4 bases unmatched. Germline-derived CDR1 and CDR2 are KGHSH and LQKENI. The CDR3 consists of 15 residues. The CDR3 coding sequence is TGTGCCAGCTCACCATTGGCGGGGGGACAAGAGACCCAGTACTTC. This codes for CASSPLAGGQETQYF.

The rearrangement uses TRBV5-6 and TRBJ1-6; no clear D gene. Germline V gene data show CDR1 as SGHDT and CDR2 as YYEEEE. The CDR3 is 12 residues long. V lost 4 bases, J lost 14 bases, and 13 bases lay in between. The CDR3 loop is CASSPTAGALHF. As DNA, the CDR3 is TGTGCCAGCAGCCCGACCGCGGGAGCCCTCCACTTT.

V gene TRBV4-1 combines with J gene TRBJ1-1; D ambiguous. This CDR3 comprises 15 residues. CDR1 and CDR2 (germline): MGHRA, YSYEKL. The ends were cut back, 0 bases at V and 0 bases at J, with 8 bases in the middle. The CDR3 reads CASSQDEVLNTEAFF. CDR3 nucleotides: TGCGCCAGCAGCCAAGACGAGGTCTTGAACACTGAAGCTTTCTTT.

This clone occurred once. Other DNA sequences in the same sample also yield this CDR3. The gene calls are TRBV11-2 and TRBJ2-3, with 7 bases that match TRBD2. J lost 4 bases, V lost 0 bases, and 4 bases had no gene match. The germline gives CDR1 SGHAT, CDR2 FQNNGV. CDR3 size: 15 residues. The CDR3 DNA reads as TGTGCCAGCAGCTTAGAAGGCGCGGGGGCAGATACGCAGTATTTT. It translates to CASSLEGAGADTQYF.

The gene calls are TRBV7-9 and TRBJ1-5; TRBD1 aligns across 8 bases. With 3 bases clipped from V and 1 base from J, the junction kept 5 bases outside the gene matches. Germline V gene lookup returns CDR1 SEHNR and CDR2 FQNEAQ (reference sequence). There are 16 residues in the CDR3. CDR3 nucleotides: TGTGCCAGCAGCTTGACAGGGGATGGGAGCAATCAGCCCCAGCATTTT. Its translation is CASSLTGDGSNQPQHF.

This rearrangement joins TRBV5-8 to TRBJ2-2, with a possible D match to TRBD1 (6 bases). Germline V gene data show CDR1 as SGHTS and CDR2 as YDEGEE. Deletions cut 2 bases from V and 0 bases from J, with 17 bases between. The CDR3 runs to 18 residues. The CDR3 sequence is CASSLLGHLSPNTGELFF. CDR3 sequence (DNA): TGTGCCAGCAGCTTACTGGGACACTTAAGCCCGAACACCGGGGAGCTGTTTTTT. Combining the CDR3 with reference TRBV5-8 and TRBJ2-2 gives the whole variable domain EAGVTQSPTHLIKTRGQQATLRCSPISGHTSVYWYQQALGLGLQFLLWYDEGEERNRGNFPPRFSGRQFPNYSSELNVNALELEDSALYLCASSLLGHLSPNTGELFFGEGSRLTVL.

This chain connects TRBV2 to TRBJ2-1, with TRBD2 matching 10 bases. The length of the CDR3 is 15 residues. Germline CDR1 reads SNHLY; CDR2 reads FYNNEI. J was trimmed by 4 bases and V by 6 bases; bases with no gene match: 6. In nucleotides, the CDR3 is TGTGCCAGCAGAGGGTTAGCGGGGGGTTACAATGAGCAGTTCTTC. Residues: CASRGLAGGYNEQFF.

The rearrangement uses TRBV6-5 and TRBJ2-1; TRBD1 is a possible D gene (5 bases). CDR3 length equals 15 residues. The V and J ends lost 3 bases and 8 bases respectively, with 17 bases between them. CDR1 MNHEY and CDR2 SVGAGI come from the germline V gene. CDR3 protein: CASSYTPTVWYEQFF. The CDR3 region has the DNA TGTGCCAGCAGTTATACACCGACAGTTTGGTATGAGCAGTTCTTC.

The chain employs TRBV5-1 and TRBJ2-5, with TRBD1 as a possible D gene (6 bases). The end of the DNA fits TRBJ2-7 better, so the J call may be wrong. CDR1 SGHRS and CDR2 YFSETQ come from the germline V gene. The CDR3 has 15 amino acids. Here the CDR3 DNA reads TGCGCCAGCAGCTCCCAGACAGGTCGCTCCTACGAGCAGTACTTC. Residues: CASSSQTGRSYEQYF.

The chain has TRBV19 and TRBJ2-1, with 7 bases identical to TRBD2. The CDR3 totals 15 residues. The germline V gene encodes CDR1 LNHDA and CDR2 SQIVND (reference sequence). Trimming took 3 bases from V and 7 from J; bases not matched to a gene: 9. The CDR3 is CASSILAGGFNEQFF. The DNA for the CDR3 is TGTGCCAGTAGTATTCTAGCCGGGGGGTTTAATGAGCAGTTCTTC.

The chain joins TRBV25-1 to TRBJ2-2; D is unresolved. Between the trimmed V and J ends, which lost 3 bases and 5 bases, there was a span of 13 bases. The CDR3 spans 15 residues. Germline loops: CDR1 MGHDK, CDR2 SYGVNS. CDR3 sequence (DNA): TGTGCCAGCAGTGAGGGTCTAGTAAGGACCGGGGAGCTGTTTTTT. It specifies CASSEGLVRTGELFF.